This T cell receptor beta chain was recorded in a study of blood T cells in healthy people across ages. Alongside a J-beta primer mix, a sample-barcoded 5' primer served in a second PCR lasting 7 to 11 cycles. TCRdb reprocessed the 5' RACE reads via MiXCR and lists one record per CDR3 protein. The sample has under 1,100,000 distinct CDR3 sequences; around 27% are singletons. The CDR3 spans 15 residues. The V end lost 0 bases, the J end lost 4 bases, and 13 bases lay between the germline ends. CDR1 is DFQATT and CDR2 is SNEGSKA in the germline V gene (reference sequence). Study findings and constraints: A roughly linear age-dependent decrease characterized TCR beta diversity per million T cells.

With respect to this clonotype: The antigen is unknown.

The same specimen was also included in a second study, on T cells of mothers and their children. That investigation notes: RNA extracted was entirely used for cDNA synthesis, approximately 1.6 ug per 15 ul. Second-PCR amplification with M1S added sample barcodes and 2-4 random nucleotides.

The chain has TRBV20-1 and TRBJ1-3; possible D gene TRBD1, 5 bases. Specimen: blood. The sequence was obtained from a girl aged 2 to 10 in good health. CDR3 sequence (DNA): TGCAGTGCTAGAGATAGAGACAGATCCGGAAACACCATATATTTT. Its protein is CSARDRDRSGNTIYF.